This T cell receptor beta chain emerged from a study of CD8 T cells in Susac syndrome (dated by TCRdb to between 2017 and 2020). General notes on the study: Among the Susac syndrome patients who were sequenced, clinically active disease was present in 5 or 6 and clinical remission was observed in under ten. At the time of blood withdrawal, Susac syndrome patients were either therapy-naive, taking corticosteroids (with some also receiving IVIg), or on IVIg alone. Repertoire sequencing was used to test whether CD8+ T cell activation and differentiation in Susac syndrome was antigen driven. CD8+ T cell repertoire clonality was compared between fewer than 13 healthy donors, some 14 Susac syndrome patients and 15 or so multiple sclerosis patients. Paper-wide results and their limitations: CD8+ repertoires in Susac syndrome showed clonal expansion, which was highest in CD8+ TEMRA cells and was greater in clinically active patients than in remitting patients. In the total CD8+ and CD8+ TEMRA repertoires, about 16 and five Susac-specific public clones, respectively, were identified. The TCR sequencing and HLA analysis was acknowledged to have included a relatively small number of individuals.

Per the germline V gene, SQVTM is the CDR1 and ANQGSEA is the CDR2. The CDR3 starts with the cysteine, ends with the phenylalanine, and has 14 residues. Left in the record is the CDR3 DNA by itself, 42 bases read in frame from the first base. V is clipped by 8 bases and J by 5 bases, and the sequence between their germline boundaries is 21 bases long. RNA was extracted using the RNeasy kit, and roughly 0.45 to 1 ug of the RNA was reverse transcribed with random hexamers. The immunoSEQ multiplex PCR assay, which covers 54 Vbeta and 13 Jbeta segments, was used to amplify TCR beta CDR3 regions. Bias from PCR amplification was corrected by using a synthetic template baseline for primer optimization and for computational correction. The study's processing was this. Reads were annotated to V, D and J genes according to IMGT and were analyzed with immunoSEQ Analyzer, with only productive sequences retained. Clonality was calculated as one minus the Shannon entropy normalized by log2 of the number of productive unique sequences. For each patient and control, public and private clones were evaluated among the 100 most prevalent clones. A clone was defined as Susac-specific if it was absent from the healthy and MS cohorts, from over a thousand published viral clones and from other ImmuneACCESS disease sequences. TCRdb handled the public reads itself, with Q25 trimming in fastp and clone calling in MiXCR, and kept productive beta chains. Here each entry gathers all rows of one CDR3 protein and keeps the most common genes and DNA. What appears here as the V and J calls and clone size reflects TCRdb's work, not the paper's. Within this sample are over 80,000 distinct CDR3 sequences, with 85% to 95% of them counted one time only. The top ten constitute roughly 0.97% of the sample.

This clonotype was detected once. Its antigen is not yet known. No quality values exist for individual bases; no much larger clone is one base distant. A single read constitutes weak evidence. High-throughput TCR beta sequencing profiled peripheral blood CD8+ and CD4+ T cells from healthy donors, Susac syndrome patients and multiple sclerosis patients. Recently defined diagnostic criteria for definite or probable disease were met by the Susac syndrome patients. Bulk CD8+ and CD4+ T cells were purified magnetically by negative isolation, whereas CD8+ TEMRA cells were enriched by FACS. Blood was drawn into EDTA tubes, processed within 24 hours, and PBMCs were isolated by density gradient centrifugation. PBMCs intended for TCR sequencing were cryopreserved in liquid nitrogen and thawed later in a water bath at 37 degrees C. A purity of at least 90% was achieved for sorted or isolated CD4+, CD8+ and CD8+ TEMRA cells.

The sequence derives from a human donor with Susac syndrome. The material sequenced was CD8+ T cells from PBMCs. The chain couples TRBV29-1 to TRBJ1-2; the D gene lacks a confident call. The CDR3 protein sequence reads: CSFGPRPSGYGYTF. The bases read TGCAGCTTCGGCCCCCGGCCCTCTGGGTATGGCTACACCTTC.